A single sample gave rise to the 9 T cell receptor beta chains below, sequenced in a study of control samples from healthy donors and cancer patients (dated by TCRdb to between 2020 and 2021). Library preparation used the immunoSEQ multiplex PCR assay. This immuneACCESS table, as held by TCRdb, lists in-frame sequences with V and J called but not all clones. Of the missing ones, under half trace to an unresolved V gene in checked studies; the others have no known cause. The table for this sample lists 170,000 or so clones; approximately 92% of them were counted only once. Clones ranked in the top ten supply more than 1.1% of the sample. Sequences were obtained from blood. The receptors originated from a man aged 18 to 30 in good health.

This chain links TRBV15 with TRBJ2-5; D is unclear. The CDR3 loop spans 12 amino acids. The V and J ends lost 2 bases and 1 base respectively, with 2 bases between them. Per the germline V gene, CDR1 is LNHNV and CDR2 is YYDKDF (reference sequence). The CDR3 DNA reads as TGTGCCACCAGCAGATTCCAAGAGACCCAGTACTTC. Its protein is CATSRFQETQYF.

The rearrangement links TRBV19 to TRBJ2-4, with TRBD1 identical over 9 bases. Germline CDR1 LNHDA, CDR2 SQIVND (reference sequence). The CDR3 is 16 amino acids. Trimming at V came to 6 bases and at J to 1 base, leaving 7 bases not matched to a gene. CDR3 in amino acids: CASRPMTGGAKNIQYF. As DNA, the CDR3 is TGTGCCAGTAGACCAATGACAGGGGGTGCCAAAAACATTCAGTACTTC.

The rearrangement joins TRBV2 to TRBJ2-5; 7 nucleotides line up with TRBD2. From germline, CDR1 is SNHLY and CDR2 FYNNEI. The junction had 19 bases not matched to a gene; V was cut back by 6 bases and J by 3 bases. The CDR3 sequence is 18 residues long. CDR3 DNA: TGTGCCAGCAGAGACCACTGGGACTACCCGGGAGATAAAGAGACCCAGTACTTC. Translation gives CASRDHWDYPGDKETQYF.

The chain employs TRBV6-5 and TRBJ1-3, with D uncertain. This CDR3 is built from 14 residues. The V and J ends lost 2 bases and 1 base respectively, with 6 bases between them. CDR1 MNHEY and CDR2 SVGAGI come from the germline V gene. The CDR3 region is CASSYDFSGNTIYF. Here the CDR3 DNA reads TGTGCCAGCAGTTACGACTTTTCTGGAAACACCATATATTTT.

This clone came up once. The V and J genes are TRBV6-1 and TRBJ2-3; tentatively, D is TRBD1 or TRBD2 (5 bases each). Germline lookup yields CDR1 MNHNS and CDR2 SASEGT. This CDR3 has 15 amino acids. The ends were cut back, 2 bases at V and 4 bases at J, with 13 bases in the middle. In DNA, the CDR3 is TGTGCCAGCAGTGAAAGCGCCGGGGACCCAGATACGCAGTATTTT. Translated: CASSESAGDPDTQYF.

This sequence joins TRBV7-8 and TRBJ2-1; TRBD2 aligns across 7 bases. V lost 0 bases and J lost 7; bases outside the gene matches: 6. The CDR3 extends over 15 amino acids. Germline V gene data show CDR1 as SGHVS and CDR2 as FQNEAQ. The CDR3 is CASSLAVGGWNEQFF. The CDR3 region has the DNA TGTGCCAGCAGCTTAGCGGTCGGGGGGTGGAATGAGCAGTTCTTC.

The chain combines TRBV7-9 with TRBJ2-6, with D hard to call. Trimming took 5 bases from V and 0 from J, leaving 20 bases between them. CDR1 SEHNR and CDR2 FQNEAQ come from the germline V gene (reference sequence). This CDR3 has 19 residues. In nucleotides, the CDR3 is TGTGCCAGCAGCCCAATCCAACTGGGGTGGGTCTCTGGGGCCAACGTCCTGACTTTC. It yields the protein CASSPIQLGWVSGANVLTF.

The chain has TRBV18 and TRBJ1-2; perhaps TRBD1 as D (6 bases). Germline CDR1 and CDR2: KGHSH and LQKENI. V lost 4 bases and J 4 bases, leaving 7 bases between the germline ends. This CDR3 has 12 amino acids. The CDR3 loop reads CASSQDSYGYTF. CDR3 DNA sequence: TGTGCCAGCTCACAGGACAGCTATGGCTACACCTTC.

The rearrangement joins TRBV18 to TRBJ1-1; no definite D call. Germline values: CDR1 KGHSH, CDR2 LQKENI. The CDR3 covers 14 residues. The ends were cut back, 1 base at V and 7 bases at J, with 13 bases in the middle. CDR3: CASSPRYPGIEAFF. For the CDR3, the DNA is TGTGCCAGCTCACCACGGTACCCCGGTATTGAAGCTTTCTTT.